The 9 T cell receptor beta chains in this list originate from one sample, sequenced in a study of control samples from healthy donors and cancer patients. Method: immunoSEQ multiplex PCR; TCRdb's copy keeps in-frame clones and lacks some. The sample consists of about 79,000 clones, roughly 93% of them appearing once. The specimen was PBMCs. Receptor source: a middle-aged woman with lung cancer.

This rearrangement joins TRBV11-2 to TRBJ1-1, with a tentative D call TRBD1 (5 bases). CDR1 and CDR2 from the germline V gene are SGHAT and FQNNGV. This CDR3 is 14 amino acids long. V dropped 2 bases and J dropped 0 bases, with 7 bases sitting between them. CDR3 in amino acids: CASSLRGLNTEAFF. The CDR3 nucleotides are TGTGCCAGCAGCTTAAGGGGCCTGAACACTGAAGCTTTCTTT.

This chain uses TRBV19 with TRBJ2-7; D is perhaps TRBD1 (5 bases). V was pared by 5 bases and J by 0 bases, with 8 bases between. Germline V CDR1 and CDR2: LNHDA, SQIVND (reference sequence). The CDR3 is 13 amino acids. CDR3 coding DNA: TGTGCCAGTAGTCCAGGGTCCTCCTACGAGCAGTACTTC. Its translation: CASSPGSSYEQYF.

The chain combines TRBV18 with TRBJ2-3, with 13 bases aligning to TRBD2. Trimming cost V 6 bases and J 5 bases; bases outside gene matches: 11. This CDR3 region has 17 residues. From germline, CDR1 is KGHSH and CDR2 LQKENI. The CDR3 sequence is CASSLSGLAGSVDTQYF. The CDR3 bases are TGTGCCAGCTCCCTTTCGGGACTAGCGGGGAGTGTAGATACGCAGTATTTT. Looking up the rest from reference TRBV18 and TRBJ2-3 gives the full variable domain: NAGVMQNPRHLVRRRGQEARLRCSPMKGHSHVYWYRQLPEEGLKFMVYLQKENIIDESGMPKERFSAEFPKEGPSILRIQQVVRGDSAAYFCASSLSGLAGSVDTQYFGPGTRLTVL.

The V gene is TRBV2, the J gene TRBJ1-1, with unresolved D. V lost 1 base to trimming and J lost 4 bases, with 13 bases between them. Per germline, CDR1 SNHLY and CDR2 FYNNEI. The CDR3 spans 15 residues. The DNA of the CDR3 is TGTGCCAGCAGTGAAGAGGGAGGCGTGGGCACTGAAGCTTTCTTT. Encoded protein: CASSEEGGVGTEAFF.

The chain carries TRBV7-6 and TRBJ2-3; 7 bases are a match to TRBD2. Trimming at V came to 0 bases and at J to 2 bases, leaving 2 bases not matched to a gene. Per the germline V gene, CDR1 is SGHVS and CDR2 is FNYEAQ. This CDR3 comprises 15 residues. The CDR3 DNA reads as TGTGCCAGCAGCTTAGCGGGGGGGAACACAGATACGCAGTATTTT. It is translated as CASSLAGGNTDTQYF.

This chain joins TRBV5-1 and TRBJ1-1; 7 positions agree with TRBD1. Germline V gene lookup returns CDR1 SGHRS and CDR2 YFSETQ. Trimming took 5 bases from V and 4 from J; bases not matched to a gene: 8. The CDR3 covers 14 residues. In DNA form, the CDR3 reads TGCGCCAGCAGTTTCGGAGACAGGGTCACTGAAGCTTTCTTT. This sequence encodes CASSFGDRVTEAFF.

CDR3 loop: CASSQDYRRISAFF. The CDR3 coding sequence is TGCGCCAGCAGCCAAGATTACAGGAGGATCTCGGCTTTCTTT. The chain is built from TRBV4-1 and TRBJ1-1; weak D call: TRBD1 (5 bases). CDR3 length: 14 residues. Germline values: CDR1 MGHRA, CDR2 YSYEKL. V dropped 0 bases and J dropped 11 bases, with 16 bases sitting between them.

V usage is TRBV29-1 and J usage is TRBJ1-2, with 7 bases that match TRBD1. J was trimmed by 2 bases and V by 2 bases; bases with no gene match: 8. This CDR3 is built from 15 residues. Germline V gene lookup returns CDR1 SQVTM and CDR2 ANQGSEA. CDR3 loop: CSVEHTGTANYGYTF. In DNA form, the CDR3 reads TGCAGCGTTGAACACACCGGGACAGCCAACTATGGCTACACCTTC.

The rearrangement joins TRBV7-8 to TRBJ2-5, with D tentatively TRBD2 (5 bases). Trimming left V 10 bases short and J 1 base short, with 16 bases between. The CDR3 length is 14 residues. Germline V gene data show CDR1 as SGHVS and CDR2 as FQNEAQ. The DNA of the CDR3 is TGTGCCACGAGAGGGATATTCGGCCAAGAGACCCAGTACTTC. Translating it yields CATRGIFGQETQYF.